This T cell receptor beta chain was found in a study of CXCR3-negative and CXCR3-positive naive CD8 T cells. Whole-study context: With about 1.5 +/- 0.3 million reads per library, the TRB reads numbered 120 million to 150 million in total.

Germline values: CDR1 MNHEY, CDR2 SVGEGT. This CDR3 region has 16 residues. 5' RACE that incorporated UMI labels was used to prepare the TRB cDNA libraries. TCRdb reprocessed the 5' RACE reads and stores each CDR3 protein as one record, lacking DNA. The sample has 90,000 to 100,000 distinct CDR3 sequences, and its top ten clones hold around 1.7%. Study results and limitations: Comparison of naive subsets found surface CD5 to be comparable, and TCR strength was inferred on the basis of TRB CDR3 properties. For memory CD8+ cells diversity was much lower, but both naive subsets had comparably high diversity. More hydrophobic TRB CDR3s were found in CXCR3-positive naive cells than in CXCR3-negative naive cells.

Of note for this clonotype: What it recognizes is unknown.

V and J are TRBV6-2 or TRBV6-3 and TRBJ2-1; the D gene TCRdb calls, TRBD2, cannot be checked with no DNA. The sample was naive CXCR3- CD8+ T cells from blood. Subset: CD45RO-CCR7+CD27+CD95- naive CD8+ T cells lacking CXCR3 (TNR3-). The sequence derives from a human donor in good health. Some clones in this sample may be carry-over from other donors' samples. The CDR3 sequence is CASSYWADSSYNEQFF.